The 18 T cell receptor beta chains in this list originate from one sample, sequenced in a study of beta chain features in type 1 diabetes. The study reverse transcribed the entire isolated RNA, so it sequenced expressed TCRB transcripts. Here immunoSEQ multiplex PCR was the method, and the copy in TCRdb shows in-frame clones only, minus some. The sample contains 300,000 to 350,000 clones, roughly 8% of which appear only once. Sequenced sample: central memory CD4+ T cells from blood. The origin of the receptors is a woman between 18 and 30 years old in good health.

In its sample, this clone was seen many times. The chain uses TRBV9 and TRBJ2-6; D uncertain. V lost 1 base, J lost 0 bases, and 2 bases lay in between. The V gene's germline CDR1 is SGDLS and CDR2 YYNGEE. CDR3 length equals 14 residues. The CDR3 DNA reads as TGTGCCAGCAGCGTAAACTCTGGGGCCAACGTCCTGACTTTC. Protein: CASSVNSGANVLTF.

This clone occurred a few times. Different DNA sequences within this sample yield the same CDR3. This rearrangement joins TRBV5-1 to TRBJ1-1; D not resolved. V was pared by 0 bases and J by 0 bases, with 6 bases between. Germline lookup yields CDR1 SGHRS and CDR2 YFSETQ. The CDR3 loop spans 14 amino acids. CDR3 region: CASSLGSMNTEAFF. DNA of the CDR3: TGCGCCAGCAGCTTGGGGAGCATGAACACTGAAGCTTTCTTT.

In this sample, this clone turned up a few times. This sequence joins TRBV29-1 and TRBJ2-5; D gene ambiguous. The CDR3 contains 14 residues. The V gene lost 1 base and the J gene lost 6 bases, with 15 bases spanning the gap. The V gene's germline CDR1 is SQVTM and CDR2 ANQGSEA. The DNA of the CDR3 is TGCAGCGTTGAAGCCGGGCAGGCTCGGAAGACCCAGTACTTC. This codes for CSVEAGQARKTQYF. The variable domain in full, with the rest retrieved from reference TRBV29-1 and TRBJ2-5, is SAVISQKPSRDICQRGTSLTIQCQVDSQVTMMFWYRQQPGQSLTLIATANQGSEATYESGFVIDKFPISRPNLTFSTLTVSNMSPEDSSIYLCSVEAGQARKTQYFGPGTRLLVL.

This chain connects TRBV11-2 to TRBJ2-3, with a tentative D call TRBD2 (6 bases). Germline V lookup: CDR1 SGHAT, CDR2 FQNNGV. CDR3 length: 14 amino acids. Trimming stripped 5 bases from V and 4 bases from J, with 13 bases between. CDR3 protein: CASSPGAGADTQYF. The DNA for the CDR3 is TGTGCCAGCAGCCCGGGAGCCGGGGCAGATACGCAGTATTTT.

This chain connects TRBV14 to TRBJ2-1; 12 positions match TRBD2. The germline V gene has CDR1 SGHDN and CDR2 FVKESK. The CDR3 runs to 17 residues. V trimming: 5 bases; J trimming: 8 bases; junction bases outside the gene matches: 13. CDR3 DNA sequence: TGTGCCAGCAGCACTAGGTCACGCCTAGCGGGAGGGGATGAGCAGTTCTTC. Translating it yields CASSTRSRLAGGDEQFF.

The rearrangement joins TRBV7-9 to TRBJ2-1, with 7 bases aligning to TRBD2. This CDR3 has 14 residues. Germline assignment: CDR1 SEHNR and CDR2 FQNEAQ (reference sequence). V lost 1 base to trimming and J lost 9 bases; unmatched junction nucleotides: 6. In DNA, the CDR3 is TGTGCCAGCAGCTTAGGGGCGGGAGCCCGTGAGCAGTTCTTC. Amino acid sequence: CASSLGAGAREQFF.

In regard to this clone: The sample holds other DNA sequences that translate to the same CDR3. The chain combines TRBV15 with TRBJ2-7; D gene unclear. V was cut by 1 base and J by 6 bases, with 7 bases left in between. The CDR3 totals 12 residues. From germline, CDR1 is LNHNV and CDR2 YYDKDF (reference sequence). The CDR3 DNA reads TGTGCCACCAGCAGAGCAGGCCTCGAGCAGTACTTC. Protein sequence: CATSRAGLEQYF.

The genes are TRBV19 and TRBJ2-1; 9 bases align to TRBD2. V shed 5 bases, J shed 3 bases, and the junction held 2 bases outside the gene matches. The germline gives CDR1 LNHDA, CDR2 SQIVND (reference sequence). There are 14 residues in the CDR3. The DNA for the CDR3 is TGTGCCAGTAGTCCTAGCGGGGACTACAATGAGCAGTTCTTC. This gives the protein CASSPSGDYNEQFF.

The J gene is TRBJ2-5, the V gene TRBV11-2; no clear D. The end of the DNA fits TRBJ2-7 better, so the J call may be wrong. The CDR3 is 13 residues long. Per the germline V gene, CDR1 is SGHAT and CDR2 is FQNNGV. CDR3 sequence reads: CATGRSQVNEQYF. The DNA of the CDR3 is TGTGCCACCGGCCGATCGCAAGTGAACGAGCAGTACTTC.

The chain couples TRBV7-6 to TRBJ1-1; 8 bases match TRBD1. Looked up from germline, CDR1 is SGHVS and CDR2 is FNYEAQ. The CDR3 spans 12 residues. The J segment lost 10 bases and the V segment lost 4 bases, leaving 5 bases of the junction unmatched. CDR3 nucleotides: TGTGCCAGCAGCTCGACGGGACAGGCAGCTTTCTTT. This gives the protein CASSSTGQAAFF.

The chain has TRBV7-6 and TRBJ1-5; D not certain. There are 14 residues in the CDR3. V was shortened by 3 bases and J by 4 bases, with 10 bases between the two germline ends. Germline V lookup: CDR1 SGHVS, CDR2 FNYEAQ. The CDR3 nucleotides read TGTGCCAGCAGCTTGATCGCAGGAAATCAGCCCCAGCATTTT. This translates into CASSLIAGNQPQHF.

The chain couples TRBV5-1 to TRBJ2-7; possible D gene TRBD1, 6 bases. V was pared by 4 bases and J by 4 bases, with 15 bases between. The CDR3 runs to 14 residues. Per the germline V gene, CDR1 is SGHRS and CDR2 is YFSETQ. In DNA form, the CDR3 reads TGCGCCAGCAGCCTAGCCGGGACACAGTACGAGCAGTACTTC. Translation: CASSLAGTQYEQYF.

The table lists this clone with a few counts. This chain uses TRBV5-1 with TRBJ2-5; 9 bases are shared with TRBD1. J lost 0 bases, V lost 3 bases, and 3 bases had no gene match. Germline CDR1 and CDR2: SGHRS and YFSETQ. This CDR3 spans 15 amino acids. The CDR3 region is CASSWTGAHQETQYF. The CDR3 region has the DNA TGCGCCAGCAGCTGGACAGGGGCGCACCAAGAGACCCAGTACTTC.

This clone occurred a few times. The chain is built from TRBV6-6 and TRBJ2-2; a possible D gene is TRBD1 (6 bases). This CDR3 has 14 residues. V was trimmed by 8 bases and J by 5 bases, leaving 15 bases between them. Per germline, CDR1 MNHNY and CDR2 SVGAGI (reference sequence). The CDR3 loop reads CASLGQIVTGELFF. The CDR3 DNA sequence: TGTGCCAGCCTAGGACAGATAGTTACCGGGGAGCTGTTTTTT.

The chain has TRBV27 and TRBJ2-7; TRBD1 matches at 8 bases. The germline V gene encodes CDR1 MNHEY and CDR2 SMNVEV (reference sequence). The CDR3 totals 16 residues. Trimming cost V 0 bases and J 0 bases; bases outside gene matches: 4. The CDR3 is CASSLSIGTGSYEQYF. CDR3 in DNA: TGTGCCAGCAGTTTATCGATAGGGACAGGCTCCTACGAGCAGTACTTC.

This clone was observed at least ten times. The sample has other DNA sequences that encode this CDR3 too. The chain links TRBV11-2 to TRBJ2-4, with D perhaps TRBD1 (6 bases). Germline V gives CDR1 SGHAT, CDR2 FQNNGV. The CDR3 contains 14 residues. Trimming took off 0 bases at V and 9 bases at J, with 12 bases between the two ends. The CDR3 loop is CASSLDRGRGIQYF. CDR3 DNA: TGTGCCAGCAGCTTAGACAGGGGTAGGGGCATTCAGTACTTC.

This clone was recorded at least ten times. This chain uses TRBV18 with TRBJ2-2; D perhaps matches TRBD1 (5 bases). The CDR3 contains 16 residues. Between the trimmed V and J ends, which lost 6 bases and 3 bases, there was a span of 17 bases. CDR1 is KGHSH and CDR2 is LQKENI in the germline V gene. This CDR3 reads CASSPGLLGDTGELFF. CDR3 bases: TGTGCCAGCTCCCCCGGCCTTCTAGGGGACACCGGGGAGCTGTTTTTT. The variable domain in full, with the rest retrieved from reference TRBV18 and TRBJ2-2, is NAGVMQNPRHLVRRRGQEARLRCSPMKGHSHVYWYRQLPEEGLKFMVYLQKENIIDESGMPKERFSAEFPKEGPSILRIQQVVRGDSAAYFCASSPGLLGDTGELFFGEGSRLTVL.

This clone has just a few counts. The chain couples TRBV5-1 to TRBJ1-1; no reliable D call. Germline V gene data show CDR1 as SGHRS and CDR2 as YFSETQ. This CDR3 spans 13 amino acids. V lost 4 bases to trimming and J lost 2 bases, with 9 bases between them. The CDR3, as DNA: TGCGCCAGCAGCGCGGGGAAAAACACTGAAGCTTTCTTT. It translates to CASSAGKNTEAFF.